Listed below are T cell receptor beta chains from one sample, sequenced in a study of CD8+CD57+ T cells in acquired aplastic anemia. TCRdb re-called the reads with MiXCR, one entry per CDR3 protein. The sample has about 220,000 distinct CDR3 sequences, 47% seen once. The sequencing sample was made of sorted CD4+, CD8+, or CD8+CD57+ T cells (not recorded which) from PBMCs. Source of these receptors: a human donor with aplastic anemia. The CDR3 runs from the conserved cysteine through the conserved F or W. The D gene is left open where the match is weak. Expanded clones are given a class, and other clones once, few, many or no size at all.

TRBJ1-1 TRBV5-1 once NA TGCGCCAGCAGCTTGTTCGAGGAGACCACTGAAGCTTTCTTT CASSLFEETTEAFF
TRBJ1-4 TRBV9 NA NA TGTGCCAGCAGTTCAGGCAGGACCTTTGAAAAACTATTTTTT CASSSGRTFEKLFF
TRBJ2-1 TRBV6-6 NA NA TGTGCCAGCGAGTCCCGAGCGGGTGGGGTCAATGAGCAGTTCTTC CASESRAGGVNEQFF
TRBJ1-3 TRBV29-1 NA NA TGCAGCGTTGTGCCCGGATCTGGAAACACCATATATTTT CSVVPGSGNTIYF
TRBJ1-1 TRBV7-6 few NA TGTGCCAGCAGCTTAACAGGGATCAACACTGAAGCTTTCTTT CASSLTGINTEAFF
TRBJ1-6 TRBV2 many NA TGTGCCAGGAGCAGTGACAGTTCGTATAATTCACCCCTCCACTTT CARSSDSSYNSPLHF
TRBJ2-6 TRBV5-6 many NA TGTGCCAGCAGCTTGGGAGGATACGGGGCCAACGTCCTGACTTTC CASSLGGYGANVLTF
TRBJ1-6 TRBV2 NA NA TGTGCCAGCAGTGATACGAAGGTCGGGGCCAATTCACCCCTCCACTTT CASSDTKVGANSPLHF
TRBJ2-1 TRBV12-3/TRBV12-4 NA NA TGTGCCTGCAGTGCGCGGGGCGACGTCTACAATGAGCAGTTCTTC CACSARGDVYNEQFF
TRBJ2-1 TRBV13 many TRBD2 TGTGCCAGCAGCTTATTCCTAGCGGGAGGGTTAAGAGACAATGAGCAGTTCTTC CASSLFLAGGLRDNEQFF
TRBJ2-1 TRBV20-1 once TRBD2 TGCAGTGCTAGACAGCGGGAGCCCTACAATGAGCAGTTCTTC CSARQREPYNEQFF
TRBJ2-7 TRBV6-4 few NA TGTGCCAGCCTCTGGGACCGGTACTACGAGCAGTACTTC CASLWDRYYEQYF
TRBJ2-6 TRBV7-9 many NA TGTGCCAGCAGGAACAAGCCTGGGGCGCACGCTGGGGCCAACGTCCTGACTTTC CASRNKPGAHAGANVLTF
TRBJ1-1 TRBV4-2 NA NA TGTGCCAGCAGCCAAGAATCCGTGAGTAGTTCTTTCTTT CASSQESVSSSFF
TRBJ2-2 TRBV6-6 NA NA TGTGCCAGCAGATCCGGGACAGGGGAGCTGTTTTTT CASRSGTGELFF
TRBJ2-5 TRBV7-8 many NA TGTGCCAGCAGCTTAAGGTCTAACAGCTTCCAAGAGACCCAGTACTTC CASSLRSNSFQETQYF
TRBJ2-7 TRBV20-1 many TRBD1 TGCAGTGTGCGCGGACAGGGAATTTCCTACGAGCAGTACTTC CSVRGQGISYEQYF
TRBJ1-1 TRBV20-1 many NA TGCAGTGCTAGACCCGAGGACAGGAACACTGAAGCTTTCTTT CSARPEDRNTEAFF
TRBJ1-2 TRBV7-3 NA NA TGTGCCAGCAGCTTAAGGAACCAGGGTGGGGAGGGCTACACCTTC CASSLRNQGGEGYTF
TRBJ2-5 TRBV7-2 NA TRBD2 TGTGCCAGCAGCCGATTAGACGGGGGGGTGACCCAGTACTTC CASSRLDGGVTQYF
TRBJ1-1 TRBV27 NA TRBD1 TGTGCCAGCAGTACGCGGGACAGCCCGAACACTGAAGCTTTCTTT CASSTRDSPNTEAFF
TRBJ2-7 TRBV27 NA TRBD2 TGTGCCAGCAGAGCGGGAATCGACGAGCAGTACTTC CASRAGIDEQYF
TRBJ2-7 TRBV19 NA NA TGTGCCAGTAGTATACGAGGTAGTGGGGGGAGCGAGCAGTACTTC CASSIRGSGGSEQYF
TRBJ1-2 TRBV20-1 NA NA TGCAGTGCTAGAGATAAAGTATCTGGGGCAGGTCTTGGCTACACCTTC CSARDKVSGAGLGYTF
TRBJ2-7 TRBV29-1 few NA TGCAGCGTTGAAGTCCGTTACGAGCAGTACTTC CSVEVRYEQYF
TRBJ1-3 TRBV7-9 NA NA TGTGCCAGCAGCTTCGACGGAAACACCATATATTTT CASSFDGNTIYF
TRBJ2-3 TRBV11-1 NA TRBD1 TGTGCCAGCAGCTTGGTAGGCGGTACAGGGGGTAATACGCAGTATTTT CASSLVGGTGGNTQYF
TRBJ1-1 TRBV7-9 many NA TGTGCCAGCAGCTTCCGAGGTGGGGACACTGAAGCTTTCTTT CASSFRGGDTEAFF
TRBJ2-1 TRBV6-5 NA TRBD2 TGTGCCAGCAGTGAAGTTACTAGCGGGACCTTAGAGCAGTTCTTC CASSEVTSGTLEQFF
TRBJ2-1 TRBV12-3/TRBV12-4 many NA TGTGCCAGCAGTCTTAGGCGGAGGGGCTTGTACAATGAGCAGTTCTTC CASSLRRRGLYNEQFF
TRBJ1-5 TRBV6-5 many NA TGTGCCAGCAGCCTCGGACAGAGCAATCAGCCCCAGCATTTT CASSLGQSNQPQHF
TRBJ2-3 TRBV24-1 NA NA TGTGCCACCAGAAGTGGGGGACATCGTTCAGATACGCAGTATTTT CATRSGGHRSDTQYF
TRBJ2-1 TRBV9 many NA TGTGCCAGCAGCCCCAAGGCTGTTGCCACCTACAATGAGCAGTTCTTC CASSPKAVATYNEQFF
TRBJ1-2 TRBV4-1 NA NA TGCGCCAGCAGCCAGCCCGCCTTTTCGGGAGGCTACACCTTC CASSQPAFSGGYTF
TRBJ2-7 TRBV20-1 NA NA TGCAGTGCTTCCCGGGACACCGAACACTCCTACGAGCAGTACTTC CSASRDTEHSYEQYF
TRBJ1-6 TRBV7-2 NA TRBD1 TGTGCCAGCAGCGCCACCGGGACAGACAATTCACCCCTCCACTTT CASSATGTDNSPLHF
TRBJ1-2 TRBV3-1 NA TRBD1 TGTGCCAGCAGCCAAGATCTTGGCAGGGGGCCGGACTATGGCTACACCTTC CASSQDLGRGPDYGYTF
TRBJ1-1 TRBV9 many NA TGTGCCAGCAGTTATGGGGGGGCTGATGAAGCTTTCTTT CASSYGGADEAFF
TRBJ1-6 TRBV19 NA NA TGTGCTTACAAACCGGGGCATTCACCCCTCCACTTT CAYKPGHSPLHF
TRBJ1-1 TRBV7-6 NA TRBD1 TGTGCCAGCAGACCCGGGACAGGGCAAACTGAAGCTTTCTTT CASRPGTGQTEAFF
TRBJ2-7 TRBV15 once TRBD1 TGTGCCACCAGGAGGACAGGGGAAACCTACGAGCAGTACTTC CATRRTGETYEQYF
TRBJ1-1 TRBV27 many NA TGTGCCAGCAGGGGGTCGGGCAGATCACACTTT CASRGSGRSHF